This T cell receptor (beta chain) emerged from a study of T-cell memory formation after mild COVID-19. TCRdb ran MiXCR on the 5' RACE reads and lists one entry per CDR3 protein. The table records under 150,000 distinct CDR3 sequences, roughly 15% of them present only once. After removal of 0 bases from V and 6 bases from J, the junction contained 5 bases not matched to a gene. The germline V gene has CDR1 SGHRS and CDR2 YFSETQ. This CDR3 contains 14 residues. The source of this sequence is an adult woman who had mild COVID-19 (a few samples of this study predate the infection). Cell type and time point are not known. The V and J genes are TRBV5-1 and TRBJ1-1; 7 bases are shared with TRBD1. Input material: PBMCs or a T cell subset sorted from them (not recorded which). CDR3 protein: CASSLEGGAAEAFF. The CDR3 bases are TGCGCCAGCAGCTTGGAAGGGGGCGCCGCTGAAGCTTTCTTT. Full variable domain (missing parts from reference TRBV5-1 and TRBJ1-1): KAGVTQTPRYLIKTRGQQVTLSCSPISGHRSVSWYQQTPGQGLQFLFEYFSETQRNKGNFPGRFSGRQFSNSRSEMNVSTLELGDSALYLCASSLEGGAAEAFFGQGTRLTVV.